The 11 T cell receptor beta chains reported below all come from one sample, sequenced in a study of CD8 T cells in ankylosing spondylitis. A single record per CDR3 protein comes from TCRdb applying MiXCR to the 5' RACE reads. Counted here are 350,000 to 450,000 distinct CDR3 sequences, roughly 20% occurring once; the ten biggest clones make up around 14%. The specimen was blood, either unsorted or a sorted T cell fraction (not recorded which). The receptor source for this set is a male donor with ankylosing spondylitis or in good health (not recorded which).

The rearrangement uses TRBV20-1 and TRBJ2-7, with 7 bases matching TRBD1. V lost 3 bases, J lost 0 bases, and 5 bases stayed unmatched. The length of the CDR3 is 14 residues. Looked up from germline, CDR1 is DFQATT and CDR2 is SNEGSKA (reference sequence). The CDR3 DNA reads TGCAGTGCTAGGCCCTGGGACAGCTCCTACGAGCAGTACTTC. As protein: CSARPWDSSYEQYF.

This chain connects TRBV12-5 to TRBJ2-1, with D tentatively TRBD1 (6 bases). Germline V gives CDR1 LGHNT, CDR2 FRNRAP. V was clipped by 6 bases and J by 5 bases, with 8 bases between them. The CDR3 sequence is 12 residues long. CDR3 nucleotides: TGTGCTAGTGGCCCAGGGGACAATGAGCAGTTCTTC. It specifies CASGPGDNEQFF.

V is TRBV6-5 and J is TRBJ2-2, with TRBD2 matching over 7 bases. The trim removed 2 bases at V and 5 bases at J, leaving 8 bases unmatched. The CDR3 extends over 16 amino acids. Per germline, CDR1 MNHEY and CDR2 SVGAGI. CDR3 amino acids: CASSYEWGEGTGELFF. For the CDR3, the DNA is TGTGCCAGCAGTTACGAATGGGGGGAGGGGACCGGGGAGCTGTTTTTT.

The chain couples TRBV7-8 to TRBJ2-3, with 9 bases fitting TRBD2. V lost 5 bases and J lost 7; bases outside the gene matches: 13. Germline lookup yields CDR1 SGHVS and CDR2 FQNEAQ. This CDR3 has 16 amino acids. The CDR3 DNA reads TGTGCCAGCAGCCTCACCGTGGGACTAGCTAGGAATACGCAGTATTTT. Translating gives CASSLTVGLARNTQYF.

The chain uses TRBV6-5 and TRBJ2-3, with D uncertain. This CDR3 has 16 residues. CDR1 and CDR2 (germline): MNHEY, SVGAGI. V lost 0 bases and J lost 1, with 11 bases in between. The CDR3 is CASSYSVVVGTDTQYF. As DNA, the CDR3 is TGTGCCAGCAGTTACTCGGTGGTAGTGGGCACAGATACGCAGTATTTT.

The chain couples TRBV20-1 to TRBJ1-3; 8 nucleotides agree with TRBD1. The CDR3 sequence is 14 residues long. Germline loops: CDR1 DFQATT, CDR2 SNEGSKA (reference sequence). The J segment lost 0 bases and the V segment lost 7 bases, leaving 5 bases of the junction unmatched. In DNA form, the CDR3 reads TGCAGTGGGCAGGGGGCGGGCTCTGGAAACACCATATATTTT. Its translation: CSGQGAGSGNTIYF.

The chain has TRBV29-1 and TRBJ2-4; 8 nucleotides align to TRBD1. Germline values: CDR1 SQVTM, CDR2 ANQGSEA. CDR3 size: 14 residues. After removal of 5 bases from V and 3 bases from J, the junction contained 6 bases not matched to a gene. The CDR3 DNA sequence: TGCAGCGTTAGAATCGGACAGGGCAAAAACATTCAGTACTTC. This sequence encodes CSVRIGQGKNIQYF.

The J gene is TRBJ2-1, the V gene TRBV12-3 or TRBV12-4, with a weak D call TRBD2 (5 bases). The V gene lost 5 bases and the J gene lost 9 bases, with 11 bases spanning the gap. The CDR3 runs to 12 residues. CDR3 region: CASSLQSGEQFF. CDR3 sequence (DNA): TGTGCCAGCAGTCTACAAAGCGGTGAGCAGTTCTTC.

This clonotype was counted a few times. The chain joins TRBV28 to TRBJ2-7; 8 bases agree with TRBD2. J lost 6 bases, V lost 2 bases, and 9 bases had no gene match. Germline V CDR1 and CDR2: MDHEN, SYDVKM. This CDR3 is 15 amino acids long. Written as DNA, the CDR3 is TGTGCCAGCAGTTTAGGGCGGGAGGCCCTTTTCGAGCAGTACTTC. Residues: CASSLGREALFEQYF.

This clonotype was counted a few times. This sequence joins TRBV12-3 or TRBV12-4 and TRBJ2-3, with D possibly being TRBD2 (6 bases). Trimming removed 2 bases at V and 3 bases at J, with 12 bases between. This CDR3 is built from 15 residues. The CDR3 region has the DNA TGTGCCAGCAGTTTATTGCACGGGGGTACAGATACGCAGTATTTT. Its protein is CASSLLHGGTDTQYF.

This rearrangement joins TRBV6-1 to TRBJ2-5, with 14 bases fitting TRBD2. This CDR3 comprises 15 residues. Germline V gives CDR1 MNHNS, CDR2 SASEGT. After removal of 6 bases from V and 3 bases from J, the junction contained 3 bases not matched to a gene. Written as DNA, the CDR3 is TGTGCCAGCAGCAAGGGACTAGCGGGGGAAGAGACCCAGTACTTC. It specifies CASSKGLAGEETQYF.